The sequence of this T cell receptor beta chain was determined in a study of circulating and synovial CD4+ cells in juvenile arthritis. CDR3 length equals 16 residues. J lost 0 bases, V lost 3 bases, and 2 bases had no gene match. Germline values: CDR1 KGHSH, CDR2 LQKENI. Worth noting for this clone: Its specificity is not known.

TCRdb's table, derived via immunoSEQ multiplex PCR, lists solely in-frame clones and lacks some. The table records about 32,000 clones, around 95% of them present only once. Whole-study findings and limits: Diversity here was lower than in bulk blood CD4 cells. CPL versus bulk CD4 samples: T cell genome counts differed by at least an order of magnitude.

Material: CD4+ T cells from blood. This TCR was sampled from a human donor with juvenile idiopathic arthritis. V is TRBV18 and J is TRBJ1-3, with TRBD1 matching over 10 bases. This chain's CDR3 is CASSPGQGNSGNTIYF. The CDR3 DNA follows: TGTGCCAGCTCACCGGGACAGGGGAACTCTGGAAACACCATATATTTT.